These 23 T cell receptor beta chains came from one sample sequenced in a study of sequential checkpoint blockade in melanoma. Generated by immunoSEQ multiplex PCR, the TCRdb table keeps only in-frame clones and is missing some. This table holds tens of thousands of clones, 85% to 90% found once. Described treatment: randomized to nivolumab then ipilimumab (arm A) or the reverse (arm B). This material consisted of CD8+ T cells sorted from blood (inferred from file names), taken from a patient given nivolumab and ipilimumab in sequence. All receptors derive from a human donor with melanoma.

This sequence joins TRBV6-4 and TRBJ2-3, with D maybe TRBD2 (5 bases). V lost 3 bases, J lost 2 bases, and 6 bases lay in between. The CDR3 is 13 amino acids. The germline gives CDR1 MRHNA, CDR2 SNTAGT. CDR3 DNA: TGTGCCAGCAGTGAGACTAACACAGATACGCAGTATTTT. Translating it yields CASSETNTDTQYF.

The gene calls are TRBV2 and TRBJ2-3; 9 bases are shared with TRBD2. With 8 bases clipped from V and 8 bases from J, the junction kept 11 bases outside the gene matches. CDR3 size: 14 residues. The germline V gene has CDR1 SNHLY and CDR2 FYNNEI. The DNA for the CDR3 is TGTGCCAGCTGGGGTAGCGGGAGTATGGGTACGCAGTATTTT. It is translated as CASWGSGSMGTQYF.

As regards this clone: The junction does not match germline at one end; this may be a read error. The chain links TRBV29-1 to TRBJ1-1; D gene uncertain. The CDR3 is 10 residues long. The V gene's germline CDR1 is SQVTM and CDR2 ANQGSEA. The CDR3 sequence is CSVDYPLRLF. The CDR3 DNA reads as TGCAGCGTTGATTACCCTCTTAGACTTTTT.

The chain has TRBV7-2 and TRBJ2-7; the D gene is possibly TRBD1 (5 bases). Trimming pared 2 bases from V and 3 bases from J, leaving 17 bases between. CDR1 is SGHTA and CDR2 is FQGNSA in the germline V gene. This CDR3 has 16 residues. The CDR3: CASSLYTPRQHYEQYV. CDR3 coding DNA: TGTGCCAGCAGCTTATATACCCCTCGACAGCACTACGAGCAGTACGTC.

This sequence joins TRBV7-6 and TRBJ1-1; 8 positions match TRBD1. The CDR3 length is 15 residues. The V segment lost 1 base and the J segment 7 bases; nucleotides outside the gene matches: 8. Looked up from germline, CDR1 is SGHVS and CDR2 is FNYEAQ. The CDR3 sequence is CASSLERTGMFEAFF. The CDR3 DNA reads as TGTGCCAGCAGCTTAGAGAGGACAGGGATGTTTGAAGCTTTCTTT.

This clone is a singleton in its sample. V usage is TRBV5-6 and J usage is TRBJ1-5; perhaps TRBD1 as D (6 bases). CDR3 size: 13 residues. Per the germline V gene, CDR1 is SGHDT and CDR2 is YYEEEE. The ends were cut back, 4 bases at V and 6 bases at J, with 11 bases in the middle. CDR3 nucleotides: TGTGCCAGCAGCATGGGACAAGGTCAGCCCCAGCATTTT. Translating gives CASSMGQGQPQHF.

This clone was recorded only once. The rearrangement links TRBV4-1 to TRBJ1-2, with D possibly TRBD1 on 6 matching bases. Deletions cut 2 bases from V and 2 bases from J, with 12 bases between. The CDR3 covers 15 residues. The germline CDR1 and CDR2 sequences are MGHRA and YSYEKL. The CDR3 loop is CASSQSLRGNYGYTF. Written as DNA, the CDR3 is TGCGCCAGCAGCCAAAGTCTCAGGGGCAACTATGGCTACACCTTC.

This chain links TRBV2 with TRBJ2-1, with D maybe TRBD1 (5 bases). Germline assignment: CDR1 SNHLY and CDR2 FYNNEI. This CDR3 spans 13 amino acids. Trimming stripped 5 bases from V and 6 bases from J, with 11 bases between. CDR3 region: CASSLGVANEQFF. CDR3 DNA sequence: TGTGCCAGCAGTTTAGGGGTCGCCAATGAGCAGTTCTTC.

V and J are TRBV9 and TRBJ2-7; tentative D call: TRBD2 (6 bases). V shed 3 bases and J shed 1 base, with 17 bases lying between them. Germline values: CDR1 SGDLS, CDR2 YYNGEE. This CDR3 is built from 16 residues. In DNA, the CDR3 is TGTGCCAGCAGCGCAGGTTTCCGGGAGATGTCCTACGAGCAGTACTTC. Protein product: CASSAGFREMSYEQYF.

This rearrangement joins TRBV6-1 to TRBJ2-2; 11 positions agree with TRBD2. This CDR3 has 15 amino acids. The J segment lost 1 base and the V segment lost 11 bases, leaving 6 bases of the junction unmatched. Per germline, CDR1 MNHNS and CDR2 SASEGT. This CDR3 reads CAGSLAGGNTGELFF. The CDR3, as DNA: TGTGCCGGATCCCTAGCGGGGGGGAACACCGGGGAGCTGTTTTTT.

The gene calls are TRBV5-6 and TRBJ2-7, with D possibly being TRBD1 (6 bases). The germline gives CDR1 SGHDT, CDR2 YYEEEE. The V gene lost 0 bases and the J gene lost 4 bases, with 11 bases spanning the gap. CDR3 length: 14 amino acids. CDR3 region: CASSLGGGPYEQYV. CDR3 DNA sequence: TGTGCCAGCAGCTTGGGTGGGGGCCCTTACGAGCAGTACGTC.

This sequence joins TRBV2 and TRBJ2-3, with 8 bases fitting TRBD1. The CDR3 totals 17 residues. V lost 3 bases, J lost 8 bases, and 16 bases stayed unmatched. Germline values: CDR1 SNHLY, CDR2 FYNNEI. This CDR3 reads CASSDVLGQDGTVTQYF. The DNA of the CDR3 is TGTGCCAGCAGTGACGTATTGGGACAGGACGGCACCGTTACGCAGTATTTT.

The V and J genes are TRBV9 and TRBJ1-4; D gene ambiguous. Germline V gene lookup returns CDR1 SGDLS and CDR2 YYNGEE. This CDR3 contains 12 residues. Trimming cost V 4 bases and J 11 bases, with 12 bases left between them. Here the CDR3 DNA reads TGTGCCAGCAGCACGTCCGACGGGAAACTGTTTTTT. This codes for CASSTSDGKLFF.

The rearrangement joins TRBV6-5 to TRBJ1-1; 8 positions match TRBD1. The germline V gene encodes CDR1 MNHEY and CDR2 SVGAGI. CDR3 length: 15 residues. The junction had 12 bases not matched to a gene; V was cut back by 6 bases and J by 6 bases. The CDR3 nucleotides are TGTGCCAGCAGCCAACCGAGGACAGGGTTCGCTGAAGCTTTCTTT. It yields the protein CASSQPRTGFAEAFF.

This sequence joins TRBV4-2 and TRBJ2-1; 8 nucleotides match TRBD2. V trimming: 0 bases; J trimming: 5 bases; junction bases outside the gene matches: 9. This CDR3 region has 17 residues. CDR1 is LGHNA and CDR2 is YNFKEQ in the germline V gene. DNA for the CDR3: TGTGCCAGCAGCCAAGATTCAAGCGGGAGTTTCCACAATGAGCAGTTCTTC. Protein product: CASSQDSSGSFHNEQFF.

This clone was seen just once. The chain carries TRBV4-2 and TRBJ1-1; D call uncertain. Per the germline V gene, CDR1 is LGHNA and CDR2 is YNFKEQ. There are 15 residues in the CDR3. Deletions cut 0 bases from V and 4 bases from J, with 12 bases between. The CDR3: CASSQENTGFTEAFF. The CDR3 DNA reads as TGTGCCAGCAGCCAAGAAAATACGGGGTTCACTGAAGCTTTCTTT.

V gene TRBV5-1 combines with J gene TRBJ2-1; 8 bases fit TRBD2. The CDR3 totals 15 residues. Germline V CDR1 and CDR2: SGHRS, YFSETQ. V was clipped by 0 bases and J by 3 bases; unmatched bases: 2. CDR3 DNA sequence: TGCGCCAGCAGCTTGGGGCTAGCGGGCTACAATGAGCAGTTCTTC. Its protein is CASSLGLAGYNEQFF.

CDR3 DNA sequence: TGTGCCAGCAGTGAAACGAGCGGCGGCCCCTACGAGCAGTACTTC. This encodes CASSETSGGPYEQYF. The rearrangement uses TRBV6-1 and TRBJ2-7, with D perhaps TRBD2 (5 bases). Germline V CDR1 and CDR2: MNHNS, SASEGT. V was shortened by 2 bases and J by 2 bases, with 13 bases between the two germline ends. The CDR3 has 15 amino acids.

The DNA for the CDR3 is TGCGCCAGCAGCTTGGGGCCCCGACTAGCGGGGGGGCTTGGCGATACGCAGTATTTT. This codes for CASSLGPRLAGGLGDTQYF. The V gene is TRBV5-1, the J gene TRBJ2-3; 14 nucleotides line up with TRBD2. This CDR3 has 19 residues. Trimming took 0 bases from V and 6 from J; bases not matched to a gene: 12. The germline V gene has CDR1 SGHRS and CDR2 YFSETQ. The full variable domain, in which reference TRBV5-1 and TRBJ2-3 provide the parts outside the CDR3, is KAGVTQTPRYLIKTRGQQVTLSCSPISGHRSVSWYQQTPGQGLQFLFEYFSETQRNKGNFPGRFSGRQFSNSRSEMNVSTLELGDSALYLCASSLGPRLAGGLGDTQYFGPGTRLTVL.

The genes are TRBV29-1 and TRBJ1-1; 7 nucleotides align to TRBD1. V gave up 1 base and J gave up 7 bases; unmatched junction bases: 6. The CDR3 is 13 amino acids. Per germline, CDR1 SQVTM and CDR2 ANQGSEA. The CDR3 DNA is TGCAGCGTTGAAGGGGGACAGTACTATGAAGCTTTCTTT. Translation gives CSVEGGQYYEAFF.

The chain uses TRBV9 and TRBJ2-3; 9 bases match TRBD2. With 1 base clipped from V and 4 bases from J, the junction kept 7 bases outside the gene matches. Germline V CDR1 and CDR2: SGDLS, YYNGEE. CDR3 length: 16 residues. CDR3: CASSVNVAGEADTQYF. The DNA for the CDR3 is TGTGCCAGCAGCGTAAACGTAGCGGGAGAGGCAGATACGCAGTATTTT.

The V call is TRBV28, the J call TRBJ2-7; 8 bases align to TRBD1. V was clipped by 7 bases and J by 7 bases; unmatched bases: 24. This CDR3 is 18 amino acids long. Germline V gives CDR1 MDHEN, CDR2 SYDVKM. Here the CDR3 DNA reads TGTGCCAGCACCAAAACCCCAGGGGGCACGGTAAAACCTTGGGAGCAGTACTTC. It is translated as CASTKTPGGTVKPWEQYF. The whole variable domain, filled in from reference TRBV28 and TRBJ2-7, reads DVKVTQSSRYLVKRTGEKVFLECVQDMDHENMFWYRQDPGLGLRLIYFSYDVKMKEKGDIPEGYSVSREKKERFSLILESASTNQTSMYLCASTKTPGGTVKPWEQYFGPGTRLTVT.

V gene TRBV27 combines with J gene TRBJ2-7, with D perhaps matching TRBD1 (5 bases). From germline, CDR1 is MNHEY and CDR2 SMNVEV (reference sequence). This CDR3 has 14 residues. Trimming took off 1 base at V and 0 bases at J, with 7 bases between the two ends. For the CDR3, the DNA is TGTGCCAGCAGTTTATGGGGCGCCTCCTACGAGCAGTACTTC. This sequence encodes CASSLWGASYEQYF.